This T cell receptor (beta chain) comes out of a study of shared clonotypes between healthy human individuals. The donors were all Caucasian adults (living in Nashville, Tennessee). The material for each subset, its genomic DNA, was split evenly across several immunoSEQ plates. Sequencing used immunoSEQ multiplex PCR; TCRdb keeps in-frame clones, though not all of them. The sample shows approximately 1.5 million clones, around 98% of them seen only once. V dropped 1 base and J dropped 1 base, with 7 bases sitting between them. This CDR3 is 15 amino acids long. Per the germline V gene, CDR1 is SGHAT and CDR2 is FQNNGV.

Sequencing input: naive CD4+ T cells sorted from blood. The subset is: CD45RA+ positively selected. The sequence derives from a man in his thirties or forties in good health. V usage is TRBV11-2 and J usage is TRBJ2-2; the D is unclear. The CDR3 loop is CASSLVTGNTGELFF. The CDR3 nucleotides read TGTGCCAGCAGCTTAGTCACTGGGAACACCGGGGAGCTGTTTTTT.